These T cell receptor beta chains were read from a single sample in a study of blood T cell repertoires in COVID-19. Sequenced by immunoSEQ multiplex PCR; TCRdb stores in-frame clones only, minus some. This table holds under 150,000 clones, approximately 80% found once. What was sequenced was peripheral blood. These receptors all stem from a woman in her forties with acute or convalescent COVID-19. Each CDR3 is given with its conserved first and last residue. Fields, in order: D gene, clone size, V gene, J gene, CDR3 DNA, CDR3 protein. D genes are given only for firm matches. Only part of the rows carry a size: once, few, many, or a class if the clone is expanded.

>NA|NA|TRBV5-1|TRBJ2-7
TGCGCCAGCAGCTTGAGGGGGGGCTCCTACGAGCAGTACTTC
CASSLRGGSYEQYF
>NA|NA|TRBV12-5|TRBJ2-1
TGTGCTAGTGGTTTCCTAGGAATTGAGCAGTTCTTC
CASGFLGIEQFF
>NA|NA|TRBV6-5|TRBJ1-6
TGTGCCAGCGCAGGGACCTATAATTCACCCCTCCACTTT
CASAGTYNSPLHF
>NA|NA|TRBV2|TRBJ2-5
TGTGCCAGCAGTGAGTGGGATTCAGGGCCGGAGACCCAGTACTTC
CASSEWDSGPETQYF
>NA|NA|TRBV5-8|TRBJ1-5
TGTGCCAGCAGCTTGGGGGACTTGGTGGGCAATCAGCCCCAGCATTTT
CASSLGDLVGNQPQHF
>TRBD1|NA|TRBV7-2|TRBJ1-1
TGTGCCAGCAGCTCACAGGGGGCAGGCACTGAAGCTTTCTTT
CASSSQGAGTEAFF
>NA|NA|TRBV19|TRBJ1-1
TGTGCCAGTAGTCAAGGTGGGGGGGGGACTGAAGCTTTCTTT
CASSQGGGGTEAFF
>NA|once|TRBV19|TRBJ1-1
TGTGCCAGTAGTATATTAGGGGACACTGAAGCTTTCTTT
CASSILGDTEAFF
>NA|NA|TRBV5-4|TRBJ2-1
TGTGCCAGCAGCTTGGGAACGAGCTCCTACAATGAGCAGTTCTTC
CASSLGTSSYNEQFF
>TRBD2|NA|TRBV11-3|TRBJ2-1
TGTGCCAGCAGCTCTAGCGGGGGGCGCCACAATGAGCAGTTCTTC
CASSSSGGRHNEQFF
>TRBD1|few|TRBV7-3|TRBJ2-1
TGTGCCAGCAGCTTAGGCAGACAGGGGGCGGGTTACAATGAGCAGTTCTTC
CASSLGRQGAGYNEQFF
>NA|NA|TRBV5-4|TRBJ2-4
TGTGCCAGCAGCCAAAATCAAAACATTCAGTACTTC
CASSQNQNIQYF
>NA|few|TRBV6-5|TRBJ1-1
TGTGCCAGCAGGGGTACAGGGAAGACTGAAGCTTTCTTT
CASRGTGKTEAFF
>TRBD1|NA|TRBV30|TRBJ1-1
TGTGCCTGGAGGCCGGGACAGGGGATATCTGAAGCTTTCTTT
CAWRPGQGISEAFF
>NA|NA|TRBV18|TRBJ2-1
TGTGCCAGCTCCCCTACCGACAGCGGGTACAATGAGCAGTTCTTC
CASSPTDSGYNEQFF
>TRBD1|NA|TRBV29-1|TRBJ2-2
TGCAGCGTTGAAGTGGGGACAGGGAGCACCGGGGAGCTGTTTTTT
CSVEVGTGSTGELFF
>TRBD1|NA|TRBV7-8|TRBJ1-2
TGTGCCAGCAGCTTTAATGAGGGGGCCTATGGCTACACCTTC
CASSFNEGAYGYTF
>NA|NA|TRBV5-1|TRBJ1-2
TGCGCCAGTATCCCCCTCAGCGGAGGCTACACCTTC
CASIPLSGGYTF
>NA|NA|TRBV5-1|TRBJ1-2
TGCGCCAGCAGCCTCGACAGTCCCTATGGCTACACCTTC
CASSLDSPYGYTF
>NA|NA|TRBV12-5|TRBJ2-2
TGTGCTAGTGGTTTGCTCGCCGGGGAGCTGTTTTTT
CASGLLAGELFF
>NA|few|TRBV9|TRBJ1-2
TGTGCCAGCAGCCCCGAAGGGGGGGTAGGGGGTGGCTACACCTTC
CASSPEGGVGGGYTF
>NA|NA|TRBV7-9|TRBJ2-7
TGTGCCAGCAGCTTAACTACCGAGCAGTACTTC
CASSLTTEQYF
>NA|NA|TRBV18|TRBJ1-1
TGTGCCAGCTCACCCCGGGAAAATTCAGGTGAAGCTTTCTTT
CASSPRENSGEAFF
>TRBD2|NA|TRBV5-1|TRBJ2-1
TGCGCCAGCAGCTCCCGGACTAGCGGGGGCCCGACTTTAAGTGAGCAGTTCTTC
CASSSRTSGGPTLSEQFF
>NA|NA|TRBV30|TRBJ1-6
TGTGCCTGGAACCGGGCCACAGGCGGTTCACCCCTCCACTTT
CAWNRATGGSPLHF
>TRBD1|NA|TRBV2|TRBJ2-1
TGTGCCAGCAGCTCCCGGGACAGGGGGCTCAATGAGCAGTTCTTC
CASSSRDRGLNEQFF
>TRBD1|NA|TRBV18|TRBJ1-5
TGTGCCAGCTCACCACAAGGGACAGGCAATCAGCCCCAGCATTTT
CASSPQGTGNQPQHF
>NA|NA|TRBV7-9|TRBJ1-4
TGTGCCAGCAGCCGCGGACTAGCGGGGGGGCGTGGTGAAAAACTGTTTTTT
CASSRGLAGGRGEKLFF
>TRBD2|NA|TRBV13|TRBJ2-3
TGTGCCAGCAGCCCCGGAAGACTAGCGGGCTCGGATACGCAGTATTTT
CASSPGRLAGSDTQYF
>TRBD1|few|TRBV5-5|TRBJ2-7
TGTGCCAGCAGGCCGGGACAGGGAGCCAACGAGCAGTACTTC
CASRPGQGANEQYF